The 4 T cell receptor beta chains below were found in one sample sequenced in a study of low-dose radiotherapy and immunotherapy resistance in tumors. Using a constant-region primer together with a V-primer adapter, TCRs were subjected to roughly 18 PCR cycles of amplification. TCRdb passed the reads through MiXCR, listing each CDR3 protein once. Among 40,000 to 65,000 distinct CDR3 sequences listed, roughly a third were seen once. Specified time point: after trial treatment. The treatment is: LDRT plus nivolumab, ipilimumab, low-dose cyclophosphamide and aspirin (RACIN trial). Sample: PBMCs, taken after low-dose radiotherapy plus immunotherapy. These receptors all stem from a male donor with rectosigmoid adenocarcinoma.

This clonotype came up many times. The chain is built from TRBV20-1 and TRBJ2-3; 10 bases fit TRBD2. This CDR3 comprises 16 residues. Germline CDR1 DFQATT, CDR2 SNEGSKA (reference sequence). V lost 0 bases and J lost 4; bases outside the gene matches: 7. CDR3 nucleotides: TGCAGTGCTAGAGAGGCTAGCGGGAGATGGGCAGATACGCAGTATTTT. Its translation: CSAREASGRWADTQYF.

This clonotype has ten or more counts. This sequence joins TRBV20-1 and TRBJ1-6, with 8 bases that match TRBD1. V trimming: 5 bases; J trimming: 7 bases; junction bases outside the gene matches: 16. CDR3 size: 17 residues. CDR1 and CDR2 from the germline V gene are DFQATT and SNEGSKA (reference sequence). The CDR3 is CSAQIGLGTGRNSPLHF. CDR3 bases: TGCAGTGCTCAAATCGGGTTAGGGACAGGAAGAAATTCACCCCTCCACTTT.

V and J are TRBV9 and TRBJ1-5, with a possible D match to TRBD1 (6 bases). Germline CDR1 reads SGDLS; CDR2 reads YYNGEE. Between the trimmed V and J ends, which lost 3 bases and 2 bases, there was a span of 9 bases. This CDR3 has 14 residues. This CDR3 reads CASSGRGGNQPQHF. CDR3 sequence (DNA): TGTGCCAGCAGCGGCAGGGGCGGCAATCAGCCCCAGCATTTT.

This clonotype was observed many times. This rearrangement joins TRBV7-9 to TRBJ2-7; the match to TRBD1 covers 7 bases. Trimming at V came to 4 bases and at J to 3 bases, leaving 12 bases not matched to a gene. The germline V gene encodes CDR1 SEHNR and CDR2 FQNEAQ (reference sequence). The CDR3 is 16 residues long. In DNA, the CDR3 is TGTGCCAGCAGCTCAGAACAGGGGCCCTCGGGCTACGAGCAGTACTTC. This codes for CASSSEQGPSGYEQYF.